The present T cell receptor (beta chain) was sequenced within a study of cytomegalovirus exposure and HLA in healthy donors. Findings and limits, study-wide: Owing to their indistinguishability, certain V segments, notably TRBV6-2 and TRBV6-3, were excluded.

The PCR had 60 Vbeta and 13 Jbeta primers. Assay used: immunoSEQ multiplex PCR; TCRdb lists only in-frame clones, some missing. The table includes 170,000 or so clones, around 88% detected once. CDR1 and CDR2 from the germline V gene are SGHAT and FQNNGV. This CDR3 has 14 residues. With 5 bases clipped from V and 4 bases from J, the junction kept 7 bases outside the gene matches. About this clone itself: The antigen is unknown.

Sequenced material: PBMCs. This chain connects TRBV11-2 to TRBJ2-5; 7 bases line up with TRBD1. The TCR was taken from a young woman in good health and CMV-seronegative. The CDR3 sequence: CASSRRTGLETQYF. The CDR3 DNA follows: TGTGCCAGCAGCAGACGGACAGGACTAGAGACCCAGTACTTC.